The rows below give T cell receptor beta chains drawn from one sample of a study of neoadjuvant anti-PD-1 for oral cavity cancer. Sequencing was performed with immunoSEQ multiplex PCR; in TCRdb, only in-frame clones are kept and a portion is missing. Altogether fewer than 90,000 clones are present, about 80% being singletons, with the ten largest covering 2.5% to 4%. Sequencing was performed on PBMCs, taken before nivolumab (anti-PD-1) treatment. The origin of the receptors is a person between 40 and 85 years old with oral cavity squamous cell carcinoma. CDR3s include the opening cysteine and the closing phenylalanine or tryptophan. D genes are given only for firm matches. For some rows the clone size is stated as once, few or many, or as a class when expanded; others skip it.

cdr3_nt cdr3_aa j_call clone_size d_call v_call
TGTGCCAGCACCCCAGACAGGGGCTACGAGCAGTACTTC CASTPDRGYEQYF TRBJ2-7 . TRBD1 TRBV2
TGTGCCAGCAGCTTAGTCGAAGGGAAGGACTACACCTTC CASSLVEGKDYTF TRBJ1-2 . . TRBV11-2
TGTGCCAGCAGTCAAAAGCGGGACACAGATACGCAGTATTTT CASSQKRDTDTQYF TRBJ2-3 . TRBD2 TRBV6-6
TGTGCCAGCAGTTACAGGTTGGGGGTGGGCACTGAAGCTTTCTTT CASSYRLGVGTEAFF TRBJ1-1 . . TRBV6-5
TGTGCCAGTACTGTAGAGACTGAAGCTTTCTTT CASTVETEAFF TRBJ1-1 . . TRBV19
TGTGCCAGCAGTTTATTGGGCAATCAGCCCCAGCATTTT CASSLLGNQPQHF TRBJ1-5 . . TRBV27
TGTGCCAGTAGTAACAGCATGAACACTGAAGCTTTCTTT CASSNSMNTEAFF TRBJ1-1 . . TRBV19
TGCAGCGTTAAACTAGGGACTGAGTACAATGAGCAGTTCTTC CSVKLGTEYNEQFF TRBJ2-1 . . TRBV29-1
TGTGCCTGGAGCGCGACAGGGAACACTGAAGCTTTCTTT CAWSATGNTEAFF TRBJ1-1 . . TRBV30
TGCAGTGCTGGGGAGGGCACTGAAGCTTTCTTT CSAGEGTEAFF TRBJ1-1 few . TRBV20-1
TGCGCCAGCAGCCAAGATCCCCAGGGGTTCTATGGCTACACCTTC CASSQDPQGFYGYTF TRBJ1-2 . . TRBV4-1
TGTGCCAGCAGTACCTACAGGGGCCAGAACACTGAAGCTTTCTTT CASSTYRGQNTEAFF TRBJ1-1 . TRBD1 TRBV28
TGTGCCAGCAGCAGACGACTAGCGGGAGGCGATGAGCAGTTCTTC CASSRRLAGGDEQFF TRBJ2-1 . TRBD2 TRBV4-2
TGTGCCAGCCAGCAGCAGGGGGTCATAGATACGCAGTATTTT CASQQQGVIDTQYF TRBJ2-3 . TRBD1 TRBV2